These 26 T cell receptor beta chains were all obtained from the same sample, sequenced in a study of T cells after yellow fever vaccination. TCRdb re-called the 5' RACE reads through MiXCR, storing one row per CDR3 protein. The data contain 300,000 to 450,000 distinct CDR3 sequences, over 5% of them singletons. Source: PBMCs, taken 5 days after the yellow fever booster vaccination. The source is a man younger than 45 who received the YFV17D yellow fever vaccine.

This clonotype was counted between two and nine times. The V call is TRBV5-4, the J call TRBJ2-7; TRBD1 is a possible D gene (6 bases). Trimming pared 4 bases from V and 7 bases from J, leaving 12 bases between. Germline V gene lookup returns CDR1 SGHNT and CDR2 YYREEE (reference sequence). The CDR3 totals 12 residues. CDR3 DNA sequence: TGTGCCAGCAGCCTACAAGACAGGGAGCAGTACTTC. It codes for CASSLQDREQYF.

The chain links TRBV6-6 to TRBJ2-4, with 7 bases matching TRBD2. Germline assignment: CDR1 MNHNY and CDR2 SVGAGI (reference sequence). Germline trimming cut 6 bases from V and 5 bases from J; bases unmatched to any gene: 4. CDR3 length: 13 residues. This CDR3 is CASRREAENIQYF. Written as DNA, the CDR3 is TGTGCCAGCAGACGGGAGGCAGAAAACATTCAGTACTTC.

The chain links TRBV15 to TRBJ2-1; 13 nucleotides match TRBD2. CDR3 length: 18 amino acids. The germline CDR1 and CDR2 sequences are LNHNV and YYDKDF (reference sequence). V dropped 5 bases and J dropped 5; count of bases not matched to a gene: 12. The CDR3 bases are TGTGCCACCAGCGAAACACTAGCGGGAGGGCCCAGAAACAATGAGCAGTTCTTC. This sequence encodes CATSETLAGGPRNNEQFF.

A few counts support this clonotype. The chain joins TRBV15 to TRBJ2-3, with D unclear. This CDR3 has 14 residues. Trimming took 3 bases from V and 2 from J, leaving 9 bases between them. Germline CDR1 and CDR2: LNHNV and YYDKDF (reference sequence). This CDR3 is CATSSKQYTDTQYF. The CDR3 nucleotides are TGTGCCACCAGCAGTAAGCAGTACACAGATACGCAGTATTTT.

The V and J genes are TRBV12-5 and TRBJ2-1; D is uncertain. CDR1 is LGHNT and CDR2 is FRNRAP in the germline V gene. The length of the CDR3 is 11 residues. V was shortened by 7 bases and J by 7 bases, with 8 bases between the two germline ends. CDR3 in amino acids: CASARTNEQFF. CDR3 DNA sequence: TGTGCTAGTGCCCGCACTAATGAGCAGTTCTTC.

At least ten counts were recorded for this clonotype. The chain employs TRBV28 and TRBJ2-7, with unresolved D. This CDR3 region has 15 residues. Germline lookup yields CDR1 MDHEN and CDR2 SYDVKM. The V end lost 4 bases, the J end lost 3 bases, and 16 bases lay between the germline ends. This CDR3 reads CASSSMGNIGYEQYF. The CDR3 nucleotides are TGTGCCAGCAGTTCTATGGGGAATATTGGCTACGAGCAGTACTTC.

This sequence joins TRBV18 and TRBJ2-2, with D unclear. Per germline, CDR1 KGHSH and CDR2 LQKENI. The CDR3 sequence is 15 residues long. The germline V and J ends were trimmed by 1 base and 7 bases, with 13 bases remaining between them. CDR3 in amino acids: CASSPLRLSGGELFF. The CDR3 bases are TGTGCCAGCTCACCACTTCGCCTTTCTGGCGGGGAGCTGTTTTTT. The whole variable domain, remainder taken from reference TRBV18 and TRBJ2-2, is NAGVMQNPRHLVRRRGQEARLRCSPMKGHSHVYWYRQLPEEGLKFMVYLQKENIIDESGMPKERFSAEFPKEGPSILRIQQVVRGDSAAYFCASSPLRLSGGELFFGEGSRLTVL.

This clonotype was observed many times. The chain recombines TRBV6-1 with TRBJ2-1; 13 bases line up with TRBD2. Germline-derived CDR1 and CDR2 are MNHNS and SASEGT. With V trimmed by 7 bases and J by 7 bases, 10 bases remained unmatched. This CDR3 comprises 16 residues. The CDR3 loop reads CASKQLAGGPENEQFF. As DNA, the CDR3 is TGTGCCAGCAAACAACTAGCGGGAGGGCCTGAGAATGAGCAGTTCTTC.

This clonotype was detected only a few times. This chain links TRBV6-1 with TRBJ1-1, with 9 bases identical to TRBD1. With 6 bases clipped from V and 5 bases from J, the junction kept 10 bases outside the gene matches. The V gene's germline CDR1 is MNHNS and CDR2 SASEGT. The CDR3 contains 15 residues. The DNA of the CDR3 is TGTGCCAGCAGCCCCGACACAGGGGGCATGACTGAAGCTTTCTTT. Encoded protein: CASSPDTGGMTEAFF.

This clonotype showed up many times. V usage is TRBV7-9 and J usage is TRBJ2-5; tentative D call: TRBD1 (6 bases). Germline CDR1 SEHNR, CDR2 FQNEAQ (reference sequence). This CDR3 is 14 amino acids long. V lost 8 bases to trimming and J lost 1 base, with 14 bases between them. The CDR3 region has the DNA TGTGCCAGCTCCGAACAGGGCCTCCAAGAGACCCAGTACTTC. Its protein product is CASSEQGLQETQYF.

This clonotype was counted ten times or more. The V gene is TRBV18, the J gene TRBJ2-1; the D is unclear. This CDR3 has 11 residues. V was clipped by 3 bases and J by 8 bases, with 5 bases between them. Germline V CDR1 and CDR2: KGHSH, LQKENI. CDR3 amino acids: CASSPEYEQFF. CDR3 coding DNA: TGTGCCAGCTCACCGGAGTATGAGCAGTTCTTC.

This chain joins TRBV12-3 or TRBV12-4 and TRBJ2-2; tentative D call: TRBD1 (5 bases). This CDR3 spans 14 amino acids. V was pared by 7 bases and J by 2 bases, with 11 bases between. The CDR3 coding sequence is TGTGCCAGCACAGGGCCCCCTAACACCGGGGAGCTGTTTTTT. As protein: CASTGPPNTGELFF.

V and J are TRBV7-2 and TRBJ2-1; D is unresolved. This CDR3 has 15 residues. Trimming cost V 2 bases and J 5 bases, with 13 bases left between them. Germline V gene data show CDR1 as SGHTA and CDR2 as FQGNSA. CDR3 region: CASSLRANGNNEQFF. The CDR3 nucleotides read TGTGCCAGCAGCTTAAGGGCCAATGGGAACAATGAGCAGTTCTTC.

The sample holds many counts of this clonotype. This rearrangement joins TRBV7-2 to TRBJ2-7; TRBD2 aligns across 7 bases. V lost 4 bases to trimming and J lost 4 bases; unmatched junction nucleotides: 7. The germline V gene encodes CDR1 SGHTA and CDR2 FQGNSA. The CDR3 is 14 residues long. The DNA for the CDR3 is TGTGCCAGCAGCTACCAGCGGGACCCATACGAGCAGTACTTC. It yields the protein CASSYQRDPYEQYF.

This clonotype was picked up a small number of times. The DNA of the CDR3 is TGCAGTGGTCTTTCACACGAGCAGTACTTC. It codes for CSGLSHEQYF. The chain recombines TRBV20-1 with TRBJ2-7; D uncertain. The V gene's germline CDR1 is DFQATT and CDR2 SNEGSKA (reference sequence). V lost 7 bases and J lost 5, with 9 bases in between. The CDR3 runs to 10 residues.

In regard to this clonotype: Possible read error: a much larger clone is one base away. The chain carries TRBV5-5 and TRBJ2-7, with unresolved D. Germline values: CDR1 SGHKS, CDR2 YYEKEE (reference sequence). V was shortened by 8 bases and J by 2 bases, with 17 bases between the two germline ends. The CDR3 totals 14 residues. Here the CDR3 DNA reads TGTGCCAGAAGTCGTTCCCGAGAAACCTACGAGCAGTACTTC. Amino acids: CARSRSRETYEQYF.

This clonotype was observed a single time. A read error may be the cause here, since a much bigger clone is one base away. This chain connects TRBV27 to TRBJ2-2; TRBD2 agrees at 13 bases. V lost 7 bases and J lost 4; bases outside the gene matches: 9. Looked up from germline, CDR1 is MNHEY and CDR2 is SMNVEV (reference sequence). CDR3 length: 17 amino acids. The CDR3 DNA follows: TGTGCCAGCACCCAGAGACTAGCGGGAGGCCCCACCGGGGAGCTGTTTTTT. Translation: CASTQRLAGGPTGELFF.

This clonotype was counted many times. The gene calls are TRBV7-8 and TRBJ2-2; no definite D call. Trimming cost V 1 base and J 1 base, with 7 bases left between them. Germline values: CDR1 SGHVS, CDR2 FQNEAQ. The CDR3 consists of 15 residues. The DNA for the CDR3 is TGTGCCAGCAGCTTAGGTGGTAAGAACACCGGGGAGCTGTTTTTT. Translation gives CASSLGGKNTGELFF.

The table lists this clonotype with many counts. This rearrangement joins TRBV28 to TRBJ2-7; TRBD2 is a possible D gene (5 bases). Trimming took 5 bases from V and 6 from J, leaving 11 bases between them. The CDR3 has 12 residues. Germline V CDR1 and CDR2: MDHEN, SYDVKM. The CDR3, as DNA: TGTGCCAGCAGTCCCCGGGGTCTCGAGCAGTACTTC. Amino acids: CASSPRGLEQYF.

At least ten counts were recorded for this clonotype. J is TRBJ2-3 and V is TRBV20-1, with D unresolved. From germline, CDR1 is DFQATT and CDR2 SNEGSKA (reference sequence). This CDR3 contains 12 residues. V lost 5 bases and J 4 bases, leaving 10 bases between the germline ends. The CDR3 sequence is CSAPRTADTQYF. CDR3 coding DNA: TGCAGTGCTCCCCGAACGGCAGATACGCAGTATTTT.

The table lists this clonotype with many counts. V is TRBV29-1 and J is TRBJ2-7; D gene ambiguous. The germline V gene encodes CDR1 SQVTM and CDR2 ANQGSEA. The ends were cut back, 0 bases at V and 5 bases at J, with 17 bases in the middle. The CDR3 runs to 15 residues. In DNA form, the CDR3 reads TGCAGCGTTGAAGAGTTTAGTGGGAACTTGGACGAGCAGTACTTC. Its protein product is CSVEEFSGNLDEQYF.

This clonotype appeared many times. The V call is TRBV29-1, the J call TRBJ2-3; possibly TRBD2 for D (5 bases). Germline V gene lookup returns CDR1 SQVTM and CDR2 ANQGSEA. V lost 3 bases and J lost 6, with 25 bases in between. This CDR3 is 17 amino acids long. CDR3 in DNA: TGCAGCGTTGACCTCTCAAGGCTAGCTACTGGGCGGGATACGCAGTATTTT. Protein: CSVDLSRLATGRDTQYF.

The table lists this clonotype with many counts. The chain carries TRBV12-3 or TRBV12-4 and TRBJ2-7; 12 positions match TRBD2. The ends lost 5 bases at V and 7 bases at J; junction bases unmatched: 3. The CDR3 totals 13 residues. As DNA, the CDR3 is TGTGCCAGCAGTCAGACTAGCGGGGGTGAGCAGTACTTC. Protein sequence: CASSQTSGGEQYF.

In its sample, this clonotype was seen a few times. V and J are TRBV5-6 and TRBJ2-1, with D maybe TRBD2 (6 bases). This CDR3 contains 16 residues. The germline V gene has CDR1 SGHDT and CDR2 YYEEEE. Trimming left V 4 bases short and J 6 bases short, with 20 bases between. The CDR3 spells CASSPRGLAKGNEQFF. CDR3 nucleotide sequence: TGTGCCAGCAGCCCCCGAGGGCTAGCGAAGGGCAATGAGCAGTTCTTC.

This clonotype was seen more than once but under ten times. The chain uses TRBV29-1 and TRBJ2-3, with TRBD2 as a possible D gene (5 bases). In germline, CDR1 is SQVTM, CDR2 ANQGSEA. Deletions cut 6 bases from V and 1 base from J, with 17 bases between. The CDR3 is made up of 15 amino acids. CDR3 nucleotides: TGCAGCGTGACCCTCCGGGGAGCGGGCACAGATACGCAGTATTTT. Translated: CSVTLRGAGTDTQYF.

V gene TRBV5-1 combines with J gene TRBJ2-1; D gene ambiguous. The CDR3 length is 13 residues. Trimming left V 8 bases short and J 6 bases short, with 15 bases between. Germline V lookup: CDR1 SGHRS, CDR2 YFSETQ. CDR3 region: CASHLGRGNEQFF. CDR3 nucleotides: TGCGCCAGTCACCTCGGGCGCGGCAATGAGCAGTTCTTC.